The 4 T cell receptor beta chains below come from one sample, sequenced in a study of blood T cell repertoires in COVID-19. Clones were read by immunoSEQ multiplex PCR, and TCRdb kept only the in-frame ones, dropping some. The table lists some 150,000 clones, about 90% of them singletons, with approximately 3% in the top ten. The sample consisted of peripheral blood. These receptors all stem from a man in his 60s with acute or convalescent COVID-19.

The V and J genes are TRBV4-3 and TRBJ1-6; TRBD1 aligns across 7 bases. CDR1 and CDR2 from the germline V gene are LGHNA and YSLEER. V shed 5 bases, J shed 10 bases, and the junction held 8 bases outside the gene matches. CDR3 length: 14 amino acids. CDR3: CASSAGQERSPLHF. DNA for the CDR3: TGCGCCAGCAGCGCAGGACAGGAGCGGTCACCCCTCCACTTT.

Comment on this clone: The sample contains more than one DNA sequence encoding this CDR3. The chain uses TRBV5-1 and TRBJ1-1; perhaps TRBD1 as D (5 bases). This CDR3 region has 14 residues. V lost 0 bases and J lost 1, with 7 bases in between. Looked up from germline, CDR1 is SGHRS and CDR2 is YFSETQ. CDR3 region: CASSLAGGNTEAFF. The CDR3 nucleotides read TGCGCCAGCAGCTTGGCCGGGGGGAACACTGAAGCTTTCTTT. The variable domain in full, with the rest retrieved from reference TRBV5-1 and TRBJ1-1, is KAGVTQTPRYLIKTRGQQVTLSCSPISGHRSVSWYQQTPGQGLQFLFEYFSETQRNKGNFPGRFSGRQFSNSRSEMNVSTLELGDSALYLCASSLAGGNTEAFFGQGTRLTVV.

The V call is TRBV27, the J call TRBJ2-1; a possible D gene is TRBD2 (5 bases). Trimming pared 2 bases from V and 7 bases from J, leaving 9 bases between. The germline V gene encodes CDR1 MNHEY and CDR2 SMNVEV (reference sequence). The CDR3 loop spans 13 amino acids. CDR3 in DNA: TGTGCCAGCAGTTTACAACGGGGAAATGAGCAGTTCTTC. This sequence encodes CASSLQRGNEQFF.

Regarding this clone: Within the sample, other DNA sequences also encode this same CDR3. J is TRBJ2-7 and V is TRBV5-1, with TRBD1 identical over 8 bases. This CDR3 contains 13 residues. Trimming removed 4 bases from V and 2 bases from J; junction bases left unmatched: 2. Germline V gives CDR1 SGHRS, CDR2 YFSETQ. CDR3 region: CASSLDRAYEQYF. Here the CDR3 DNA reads TGCGCCAGCAGCCTGGACAGGGCCTACGAGCAGTACTTC. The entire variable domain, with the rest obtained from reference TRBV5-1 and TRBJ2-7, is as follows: KAGVTQTPRYLIKTRGQQVTLSCSPISGHRSVSWYQQTPGQGLQFLFEYFSETQRNKGNFPGRFSGRQFSNSRSEMNVSTLELGDSALYLCASSLDRAYEQYFGPGTRLTVT.